The rows below give T cell receptor beta chains drawn from one sample of a study of blood T cell repertoires in COVID-19. This table comes from immunoSEQ multiplex PCR, and its TCRdb copy is limited to in-frame clones, with some not included. The sample contains 110,000 to 150,000 clones, about 76% of which appear only once. The sample was peripheral blood. The receptors here all came from a human donor in a cohort sampled during active COVID-19. CDR3s include the opening cysteine and the closing phenylalanine or tryptophan. Fields, in order: J gene, V gene, D gene, clone size, CDR3 length, CDR3 protein, CDR3 DNA. D genes are given only for firm matches. Size values are once, few and many counts, or a class for expanded clones, and some rows have none.

j_call: TRBJ2-5
v_call: TRBV19
d_call: TRBD1
clone_size: once
cdr3_length: 15
cdr3_aa: CASSLRGGDRETQYF
cdr3_nt: TGTGCCAGTAGTCTCCGGGGCGGGGACAGGGAGACCCAGTACTTC

j_call: TRBJ2-6
v_call: TRBV6-6
d_call: TRBD1
clone_size: few
cdr3_length: 16
cdr3_aa: CASRTGQGVGANVLTF
cdr3_nt: TGTGCCAGCAGAACGGGACAGGGGGTTGGGGCCAACGTCCTGACTTTC

j_call: TRBJ2-2
v_call: TRBV24-1
d_call: TRBD1
clone_size: -
cdr3_length: 16
cdr3_aa: CATSDPGGSSTGELFF
cdr3_nt: TGTGCCACCAGCGACCCAGGGGGCTCATCCACCGGGGAGCTGTTTTTT

j_call: TRBJ2-7
v_call: TRBV19
d_call: TRBD1
clone_size: -
cdr3_length: 14
cdr3_aa: CASSIGTGGYEQYF
cdr3_nt: TGTGCCAGTAGTATAGGGACAGGGGGCTACGAGCAGTACTTC

j_call: TRBJ2-1
v_call: TRBV7-8
d_call: TRBD2
clone_size: -
cdr3_length: 16
cdr3_aa: CASSFPRAGGYNEQFF
cdr3_nt: TGTGCCAGCAGCTTTCCACGGGCGGGAGGGTACAATGAGCAGTTCTTC

j_call: TRBJ2-3
v_call: TRBV9
d_call: TRBD2
clone_size: -
cdr3_length: 16
cdr3_aa: CASSVGGTSGTDTQYF
cdr3_nt: TGTGCCAGCAGCGTAGGAGGGACTAGCGGGACAGATACGCAGTATTTT

j_call: TRBJ2-7
v_call: TRBV4-2
d_call: TRBD2
clone_size: -
cdr3_length: 16
cdr3_aa: CASSLALAGEPYEQYF
cdr3_nt: TGTGCCAGCAGCCTCGCACTAGCGGGGGAACCCTACGAGCAGTACTTC

j_call: TRBJ2-1
v_call: TRBV7-9
d_call: -
clone_size: few
cdr3_length: 16
cdr3_aa: CASSLDRNYPGNEQFF
cdr3_nt: TGTGCCAGCAGCTTAGATCGCAACTACCCTGGGAATGAGCAGTTCTTC

j_call: TRBJ2-1
v_call: TRBV7-9
d_call: TRBD2
clone_size: -
cdr3_length: 16
cdr3_aa: CASSEGLAGIDNEQFF
cdr3_nt: TGTGCCAGCAGCGAAGGACTAGCGGGAATTGATAATGAGCAGTTCTTC

j_call: TRBJ1-1
v_call: TRBV12-3/TRBV12-4
d_call: -
clone_size: -
cdr3_length: 13
cdr3_aa: CASSLRDTTEAFF
cdr3_nt: TGTGCCAGCAGTTTACGGGACACCACTGAAGCTTTCTTT

j_call: TRBJ2-3
v_call: TRBV19
d_call: -
clone_size: -
cdr3_length: 14
cdr3_aa: CASSIDAGTDTQYF
cdr3_nt: TGTGCCAGTAGTATAGATGCGGGCACAGATACGCAGTATTTT

j_call: TRBJ2-5
v_call: TRBV18
d_call: TRBD2
clone_size: -
cdr3_length: 14
cdr3_aa: CASSPGLAGETQYF
cdr3_nt: TGTGCCAGCTCCCCAGGACTAGCGGGAGAGACCCAGTACTTC

j_call: TRBJ2-2
v_call: TRBV7-2
d_call: -
clone_size: -
cdr3_length: 15
cdr3_aa: CASSRFRADTGELFF
cdr3_nt: TGTGCCAGCAGCCGGTTCAGGGCGGACACCGGGGAGCTGTTTTTT

j_call: TRBJ2-2
v_call: TRBV11-3
d_call: TRBD1
clone_size: -
cdr3_length: 16
cdr3_aa: CASRPGGTGNTGELFF
cdr3_nt: TGTGCCAGCCGGCCGGGTGGGACAGGGAACACCGGGGAGCTGTTTTTT

j_call: TRBJ2-1
v_call: TRBV7-9
d_call: TRBD2
clone_size: -
cdr3_length: 18
cdr3_aa: CASSLGGRGGLAGELAFF
cdr3_nt: TGTGCCAGCAGCTTAGGCGGGAGGGGGGGACTAGCGGGAGAGTTAGCCTTCTTC